The 15 T cell receptor beta chains below were found in one sample sequenced in a study of immune heterogeneity within non-small cell lung tumors. Each sample used 600 ng of genomic DNA from bulk tumor tissue. Biopsy collection occurred during surgery, with several far-apart biopsies per primary tumor. Patients went through curative surgery, and their non-small cell lung cancer was untreated and newly diagnosed. A multiplex PCR containing 32 V primers and 13 J primers was used to amplify TCR beta CDR3. TCRdb called the multiplex PCR reads again in MiXCR, with one record for every CDR3 protein. The table includes 2,000 or so distinct CDR3 sequences, less than 35% detected once. Sequenced: lung tumor tissue. Source of these receptors: a woman aged 45 to 65 with non-small cell lung cancer.

V usage is TRBV20-1 and J usage is TRBJ2-7; 8 bases align to TRBD1. CDR3 size: 11 residues. V lost 6 bases and J lost 6; bases outside the gene matches: 4. The germline gives CDR1 DFQATT, CDR2 SNEGSKA (reference sequence). CDR3 coding DNA: TGCAGTGCGAGGACAGGGTCCGAGCAGTACTTC. Amino acid sequence: CSARTGSEQYF.

The V and J genes are TRBV10-3 and TRBJ2-5; 7 bases fit TRBD1. Germline CDR1 reads ENHRY; CDR2 reads SYGVKD. J was trimmed by 5 bases and V by 3 bases; bases with no gene match: 9. The CDR3 length is 15 residues. The CDR3, as DNA: TGTGCCATCAGTGATAATGGGGGACAGTCCGAGACCCAGTACTTC. Translated: CAISDNGGQSETQYF.

As for this clonotype: The conserved final phenylalanine or tryptophan is absent from the CDR3, which likely points to a read error. The DNA is omitted, as the CDR3 cannot be located on it reliably, and the CDR3 follows TCRdb's listing. The chain recombines TRBV24-1 with TRBJ2-3; the tabulated D call, TRBD2, remains unverified against the DNA. The CDR3 numbers 14 amino acids, ends counted. Germline CDR1 and CDR2: KGHDR and SFDVKD. The CDR3 spells CATSDLTGEQYFGP.

This clonotype was observed a few times. The rearrangement uses TRBV20-1 and TRBJ1-2; D gene ambiguous. Germline CDR1 and CDR2: DFQATT and SNEGSKA (reference sequence). Trimming pared 3 bases from V and 8 bases from J, leaving 13 bases between. This CDR3 has 12 amino acids. The CDR3 DNA reads as TGCAGTGCTAGCGGTCTAAGTCCCGGCTACACCTTC. This gives the protein CSASGLSPGYTF.

The chain recombines TRBV7-3 with TRBJ2-7, with 9 bases fitting TRBD2. Germline CDR1 and CDR2: SGHTA and FQGTGA. This CDR3 comprises 15 residues. V shed 0 bases, J shed 4 bases, and the junction held 4 bases outside the gene matches. In nucleotides, the CDR3 is TGTGCCAGCAGCTTAACGGGCGGGAGGGATTACGAGCAGTACTTC. Its protein product is CASSLTGGRDYEQYF.

This clonotype is labeled medium-sized (0.01 to 0.1%). J is TRBJ2-6 and V is TRBV6-6; D gene uncertain. Germline V CDR1 and CDR2: MNHNY, SVGAGI (reference sequence). Trimming removed 2 bases at V and 0 bases at J, with 2 bases between. The CDR3 totals 14 residues. The CDR3 loop reads CASSYDSGANVLTF. CDR3 nucleotide sequence: TGTGCCAGCAGTTACGACTCTGGGGCCAACGTCCTGACTTTC.

This clonotype was found a few times. The V call is TRBV5-1, the J call TRBJ2-3; D perhaps matches TRBD1 (6 bases). This CDR3 has 14 residues. Germline V gene lookup returns CDR1 SGHRS and CDR2 YFSETQ. V dropped 1 base and J dropped 4 bases, with 10 bases sitting between them. The CDR3 sequence: CASSLRQGSDTQYF. The CDR3 DNA sequence: TGCGCCAGCAGCTTGAGGCAGGGGTCAGATACGCAGTATTTT.

The V call is TRBV20-1, the J call TRBJ2-1, with D possibly being TRBD1 or TRBD2 (5 bases each). Germline V lookup: CDR1 DFQATT, CDR2 SNEGSKA (reference sequence). CDR3 length: 14 residues. With 0 bases removed from V and 8 bases from J, the gap between germline ends came to 14 bases. CDR3 DNA: TGCAGTGCTAGAGATGGGGCGGGCTTGGATGAGCAGTTCTTC. Translated: CSARDGAGLDEQFF.

This clonotype appeared a few times. This chain uses TRBV20-1 with TRBJ1-5, with 8 nucleotides matching TRBD1. J lost 5 bases, V lost 1 base, and 7 bases had no gene match. The germline V gene encodes CDR1 DFQATT and CDR2 SNEGSKA (reference sequence). The CDR3 consists of 15 residues. Here the CDR3 reads CSARVSTGVDQPQHF. CDR3 coding DNA: TGCAGTGCTAGAGTATCGACAGGGGTGGATCAGCCCCAGCATTTT.

This clonotype appeared a few times. The genes are TRBV20-1 and TRBJ2-3; 8 nucleotides align to TRBD1. The V gene end was trimmed by 6 bases and the J gene end by 5 bases; junction bases not matched to a gene: 7. CDR3 length: 13 amino acids. Looked up from germline, CDR1 is DFQATT and CDR2 is SNEGSKA (reference sequence). CDR3 nucleotides: TGCAGTGCCGGACAGGGTCTATTAGATACGCAGTATTTT. It translates to CSAGQGLLDTQYF.

A word on this clonotype: Since a much larger clone is just one base distant, this may be a read error. V and J are TRBV11-3 and TRBJ2-7, with D unclear. The CDR3 totals 13 residues. Germline V lookup: CDR1 SGHNT, CDR2 YENEEA. This CDR3 is CVSSFPHWGEQYF. The DNA of the CDR3 is TGTGTCAGCAGCTTCCCCCACTGGGGCGAGCAGTACTTC.

This clonotype rates as large. The rearrangement links TRBV15 to TRBJ1-1, with no clear D. Trimming pared 4 bases from V and 5 bases from J, leaving 17 bases between. Germline V gene sequence: CDR1 LNHNV, CDR2 YYDKDF (reference sequence). CDR3 size: 15 residues. For the CDR3, the DNA is TGTGCCACCAGCAAGGGTCGTTCTAGAGGGACTGAAGCTTTCTTT. Its protein is CATSKGRSRGTEAFF.

To note about this clonotype: A single base separates this from a much larger clone, so it may be a read error. The rearrangement uses TRBV20-1 and TRBJ2-1; maybe TRBD2 (5 bases). The ends were cut back, 3 bases at V and 2 bases at J, with 14 bases in the middle. This CDR3 region has 15 residues. Looked up from germline, CDR1 is DFQATT and CDR2 is SNEGSKA (reference sequence). The CDR3 region has the DNA TGCAGTGCTAGGACCGCTAACGGGACCTACAATGAGCAGTTCTTC. The encoded protein is CSARTANGTYNEQFF.

This clonotype was seen a few times. The chain is built from TRBV5-8 and TRBJ1-1; TRBD1 is a possible D gene (5 bases). CDR1 is SGHTS and CDR2 is YDEGEE in the germline V gene. This CDR3 contains 13 residues. Trimming took off 0 bases at V and 6 bases at J, with 9 bases between the two ends. CDR3 loop: CASSLGLGAEAFF. The CDR3 bases are TGTGCCAGCAGCTTGGGTTTGGGGGCTGAAGCTTTCTTT.

The chain carries TRBV25-1 and TRBJ1-2, with TRBD1 matching over 9 bases. Germline trimming cut 7 bases from V and 3 bases from J; bases unmatched to any gene: 6. Germline lookup yields CDR1 MGHDK and CDR2 SYGVNS. There are 14 residues in the CDR3. The chain's CDR3 is CASTGGQGYYGYTF. In DNA form, the CDR3 reads TGTGCCAGCACTGGGGGACAGGGATACTATGGCTACACCTTC.